These T cell receptor beta chains were read from a single sample in a study of T cells after yellow fever vaccination. Each CDR3 protein gets one entry after TCRdb re-called the 5' RACE reads with MiXCR. The sample comprises hundreds of thousands of distinct CDR3 sequences, around 5.2% of which are singletons, and under 3.5% rests with the top ten. The material was CD4+ T cells sorted from PBMCs, obtained on the day of the yellow fever booster vaccination. The source of these receptors is a young man who received the YFV17D yellow fever vaccine. CDR3s include the opening cysteine and the closing phenylalanine or tryptophan. D genes are given only for firm matches. Size values are once, few and many counts, or a class for expanded clones, and some rows have none.

TRBV30	NA	NA	TRBJ1-2	CAFSNASSGYTF	TGTGCCTTCTCAAATGCGAGTTCTGGCTACACCTTC
TRBV7-9	few	NA	TRBJ1-6	CASSLTGEDSPLHF	TGTGCCAGCAGCTTAACGGGCGAAGATTCACCCCTCCACTTT
TRBV18	many	NA	TRBJ2-3	CASSPPGSLVADTQYF	TGTGCCAGCTCACCACCTGGTAGCTTGGTCGCAGATACGCAGTATTTT
TRBV4-3	many	TRBD1	TRBJ1-1	CASSQERGLGAFF	TGCGCCAGCAGCCAAGAGAGGGGGCTCGGGGCTTTCTTT
TRBV30	few	NA	TRBJ1-2	CAWSGPPAPGYTF	TGTGCCTGGAGTGGACCCCCGGCACCGGGCTACACCTTC
TRBV5-1	many	NA	TRBJ2-4	CASSLALGSINIQYF	TGCGCCAGCAGCTTGGCCCTGGGCTCCATAAACATTCAGTACTTC
TRBV20-1	few	TRBD2	TRBJ2-3	CSAPRGGLGTDTQYF	TGCAGTGCTCCACGGGGGGGGTTGGGCACAGATACGCAGTATTTT
TRBV12-3/TRBV12-4	many	NA	TRBJ1-1	CASSLTKAFF	TGTGCCAGCAGTTTGACAAAAGCTTTCTTT
TRBV3-1	many	TRBD1	TRBJ2-7	CASSLRDRYEQYF	TGTGCCAGCAGTCTCCGGGACAGATACGAGCAGTACTTC
TRBV29-1	NA	TRBD1	TRBJ1-2	CSVTRTGNYGYTF	TGCAGCGTTACGAGGACAGGCAACTATGGCTACACCTTC
TRBV6-2/TRBV6-3	few	NA	TRBJ1-1	CASSYNPGYSSTEAFF	TGTGCCAGCAGTTACAATCCAGGGTACTCGAGCACTGAAGCTTTCTTT
TRBV12-5	NA	NA	TRBJ2-5	CASGSPGRETQYF	TGTGCTAGTGGTTCCCCAGGGAGGGAGACCCAGTACTTC
TRBV5-5	few	TRBD1	TRBJ1-1	CASSQRTGKGNTEAFF	TGTGCCAGCAGCCAGCGGACAGGGAAGGGGAACACTGAAGCTTTCTTT
TRBV2	few	NA	TRBJ2-1	CASSEEYKSNEQFF	TGTGCCAGCAGTGAAGAGTACAAGAGCAATGAGCAGTTCTTC
TRBV5-1	many	TRBD1	TRBJ1-2	CASSSQSTGESGYTF	TGCGCCAGCAGCTCCCAATCGACAGGGGAGAGTGGCTACACCTTC
TRBV12-5	many	TRBD2	TRBJ2-1	CASGPSGGPDEQFF	TGTGCTAGTGGTCCTAGCGGGGGGCCGGATGAGCAGTTCTTC
TRBV7-2	few	TRBD1	TRBJ2-2	CASSPQGSNTGELFF	TGTGCCAGCAGCCCACAGGGGAGCAACACCGGGGAGCTGTTTTTT